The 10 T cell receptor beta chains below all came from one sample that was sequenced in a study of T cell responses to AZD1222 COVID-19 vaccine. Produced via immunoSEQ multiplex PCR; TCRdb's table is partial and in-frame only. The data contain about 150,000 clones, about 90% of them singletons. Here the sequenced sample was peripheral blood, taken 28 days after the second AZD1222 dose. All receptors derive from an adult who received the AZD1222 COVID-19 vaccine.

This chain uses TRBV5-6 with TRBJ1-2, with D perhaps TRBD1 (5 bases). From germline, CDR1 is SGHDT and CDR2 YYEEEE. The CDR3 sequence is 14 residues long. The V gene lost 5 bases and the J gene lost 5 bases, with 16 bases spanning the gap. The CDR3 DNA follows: TGTGCCAGCAGTCCAGGGTCGACGTGGTATGGCTACACCTTC. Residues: CASSPGSTWYGYTF.

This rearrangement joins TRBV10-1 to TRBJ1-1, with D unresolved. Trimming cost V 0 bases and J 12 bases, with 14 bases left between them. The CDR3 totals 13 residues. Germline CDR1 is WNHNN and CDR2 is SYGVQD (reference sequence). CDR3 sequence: CASSESDLRVTFF. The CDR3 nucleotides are TGCGCCAGCAGTGAGTCTGACTTAAGGGTAACTTTCTTT.

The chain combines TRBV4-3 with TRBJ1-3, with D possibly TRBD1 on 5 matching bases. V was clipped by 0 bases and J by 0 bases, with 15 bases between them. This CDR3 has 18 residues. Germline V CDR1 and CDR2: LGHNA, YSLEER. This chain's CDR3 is CASSQETPGRSSGNTIYF. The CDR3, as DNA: TGCGCCAGCAGCCAAGAAACCCCGGGACGCAGCTCTGGAAACACCATATATTTT.

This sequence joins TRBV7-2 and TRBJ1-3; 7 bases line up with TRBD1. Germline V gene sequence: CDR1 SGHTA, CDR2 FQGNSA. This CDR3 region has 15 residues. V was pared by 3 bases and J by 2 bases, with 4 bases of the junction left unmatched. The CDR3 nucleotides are TGTGCCAGCAGCTTCGATACAGGGGCTGGAAACACCATATATTTT. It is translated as CASSFDTGAGNTIYF.

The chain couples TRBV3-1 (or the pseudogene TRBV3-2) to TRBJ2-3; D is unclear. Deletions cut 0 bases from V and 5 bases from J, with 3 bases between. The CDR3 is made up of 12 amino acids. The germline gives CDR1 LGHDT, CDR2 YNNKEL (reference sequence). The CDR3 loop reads CASSQEGDTQYF. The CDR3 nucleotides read TGTGCCAGCAGCCAAGAAGGAGATACGCAGTATTTT.

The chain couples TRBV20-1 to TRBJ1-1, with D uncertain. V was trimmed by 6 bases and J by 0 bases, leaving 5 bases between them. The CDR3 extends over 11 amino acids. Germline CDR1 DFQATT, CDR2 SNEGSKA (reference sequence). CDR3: CSASLNTEAFF. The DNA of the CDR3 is TGCAGTGCCAGTCTGAACACTGAAGCTTTCTTT.

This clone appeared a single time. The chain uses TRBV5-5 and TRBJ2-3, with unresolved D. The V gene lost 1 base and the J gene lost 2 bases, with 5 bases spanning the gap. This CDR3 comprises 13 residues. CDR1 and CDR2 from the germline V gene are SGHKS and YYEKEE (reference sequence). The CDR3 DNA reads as TGTGCCAGCAGCTTGAGGGACACAGATACGCAGTATTTT. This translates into CASSLRDTDTQYF.

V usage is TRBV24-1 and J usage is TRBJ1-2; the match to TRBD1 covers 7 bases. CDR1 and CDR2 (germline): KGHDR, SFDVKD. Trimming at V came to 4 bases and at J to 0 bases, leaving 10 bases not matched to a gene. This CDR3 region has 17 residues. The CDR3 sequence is CATSETILGQTNYGYTF. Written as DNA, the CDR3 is TGTGCCACCAGTGAAACCATTCTGGGACAGACTAACTATGGCTACACCTTC.

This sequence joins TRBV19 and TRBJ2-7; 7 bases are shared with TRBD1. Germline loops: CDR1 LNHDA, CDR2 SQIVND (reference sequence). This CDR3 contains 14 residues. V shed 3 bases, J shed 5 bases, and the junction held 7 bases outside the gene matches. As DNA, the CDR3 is TGTGCCAGTAGTATCCGACAGGGCCTTGACGAGCAGTACTTC. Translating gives CASSIRQGLDEQYF.

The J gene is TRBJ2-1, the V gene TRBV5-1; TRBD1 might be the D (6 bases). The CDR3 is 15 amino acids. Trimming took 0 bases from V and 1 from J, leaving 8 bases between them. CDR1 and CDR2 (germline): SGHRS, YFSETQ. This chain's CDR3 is CASSLDRASYNEQFF. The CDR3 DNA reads TGCGCCAGCAGCTTGGACAGGGCTTCCTACAATGAGCAGTTCTTC. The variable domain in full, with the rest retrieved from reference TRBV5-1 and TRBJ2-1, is KAGVTQTPRYLIKTRGQQVTLSCSPISGHRSVSWYQQTPGQGLQFLFEYFSETQRNKGNFPGRFSGRQFSNSRSEMNVSTLELGDSALYLCASSLDRASYNEQFFGPGTRLTVL.